The clone carrying this TCR beta chain was detected only once. The data were obtained in a study of blood T cell repertoires in COVID-19. About the study: Material from acute and convalescent COVID-19 was sourced from the United States, Italy and Spain. PBMCs, B-cell-depleted T cells, or T cells provided the cDNA or gDNA that made up the material.

CDR1 MDHEN and CDR2 SYDVKM come from the germline V gene. With 4 bases removed from V and 0 bases from J, the gap between germline ends came to 19 bases. The CDR3 spans 18 residues. Using immunoSEQ multiplex PCR, the repertoire was profiled, and TCRdb retains in-frame clones only, with some absent. The sample holds more than 250,000 clones, about nine tenths seen once. Sequenced material: PBMCs or T cells enriched from blood (not recorded which). The V gene is TRBV28, the J gene TRBJ2-1, with D perhaps matching TRBD1 (5 bases). The receptor's source is a woman aged 40 to 49 with acute COVID-19. Written as DNA, the CDR3 is TGTGCCAGCAGTTCAGTCCGGGCCTTGGGGCCCTCCTACAATGAGCAGTTCTTC. Amino acid sequence: CASSSVRALGPSYNEQFF.